The clone carrying this T cell receptor beta chain has just a few counts. Antigen specificity is unknown. These data originate in a study of shared clonotypes between healthy human individuals. In the study overall: The study used three CD4 naive, three CD4 memory, two CD8 naive and one CD8 memory plate per donor.

Assay used: immunoSEQ multiplex PCR; TCRdb lists only in-frame clones, some missing. The sample has approximately 940,000 clones, approximately 76% seen once. Notes on the study in general: Few donors limited the genetic and exposure-history diversity represented. Approximately 4.9% of naive CD4 clonotypes were shared across four donors.

Germline CDR1 DFQATT, CDR2 SNEGSKA (reference sequence). The V gene lost 3 bases and the J gene lost 5 bases, with 4 bases spanning the gap. The CDR3 runs 10 residues. The V gene is TRBV20-1, the J gene TRBJ1-1; D is uncertain. The sample taken for sequencing was memory CD4+ T cells sorted from blood. Noted subset: CD45RA-negative fraction. The receptor's source is a man younger than 30 in good health. CDR3 loop: CSASQTEAFF. The CDR3 DNA reads as TGCAGTGCTAGCCAAACTGAAGCTTTCTTT.